This entry describes one T cell receptor beta chain. Its specificity is not known. This specimen belongs to a study of beta chain features in type 1 diabetes. Study results and caveats: Patients with Type 1 diabetes showed moderately but significantly shorter TCRB CDR3s in all four CD4+ subsets.

All of the isolated RNA was reverse transcribed, so expressed TCRB transcripts were sequenced. The method was immunoSEQ multiplex PCR; TCRdb's version includes in-frame clones alone and lacks a portion of them. Seen here are approximately 270,000 clones, roughly an eighth observed once, and the top ten hold around 0.016%. The CDR3 runs 14 residues. CDR1 is MDHEN, CDR2 SYDVKM, per germline. Trimming pared 8 bases from V and 3 bases from J, leaving 17 bases between. The sequenced sample was naive CD4+ T cells from blood. The sequence came from a man aged 25-45 years with type 1 diabetes. The genes are TRBV28 and TRBJ2-7; D is possibly TRBD2 (5 bases). CDR3 loop: CASVHGGGGYEQYF. The CDR3 nucleotides are TGTGCCAGCGTACATGGCGGCGGAGGCTACGAGCAGTACTTC.